What follows are 13 T cell receptor beta chains derived from one specimen sequenced in a study of Tregs in tolerant kidney transplant recipients. TCRdb's copy holds only in-frame clones and misses some; the assay was immunoSEQ multiplex PCR. Of about 110,000 clones in the sample, around 90% were seen once. Material: CD4+ T cells from blood, obtained before the transplant. The receptors come from a human donor who received a combined kidney and bone marrow transplant.

J is TRBJ1-1 and V is TRBV5-5; 9 positions match TRBD1. The germline V gene encodes CDR1 SGHKS and CDR2 YYEKEE (reference sequence). This CDR3 contains 14 residues. J lost 6 bases, V lost 1 base, and 4 bases had no gene match. DNA for the CDR3: TGTGCCAGCAGCTTGAGACAGGGGGTCGCTGAAGCTTTCTTT. Its protein product is CASSLRQGVAEAFF.

The chain employs TRBV30 and TRBJ2-5, with 7 bases aligning to TRBD2. The V and J ends lost 2 bases and 4 bases, in that order; junction bases with no gene match: 16. CDR3 length: 17 residues. Germline CDR1 and CDR2: GTSNPN and SVGIG (reference sequence). For the CDR3, the DNA is TGTGCCTGGAGTCTTCCGGGAGGAGCGGTGGGGGGAGAGACCCAGTACTTC. Translating it yields CAWSLPGGAVGGETQYF.

The rearrangement joins TRBV15 to TRBJ2-5, with D perhaps matching TRBD2 (6 bases). Trimming left V 5 bases short and J 2 bases short, with 15 bases between. This CDR3 comprises 15 residues. The germline V gene encodes CDR1 LNHNV and CDR2 YYDKDF (reference sequence). The CDR3, as DNA: TGTGCCACCAGCGCCCGACGGGCGGGGCAAGAGACCCAGTACTTC. Its protein is CATSARRAGQETQYF.

The chain couples TRBV28 to TRBJ2-7; TRBD1 matches at 8 bases. The CDR3 sequence is 14 residues long. V was clipped by 7 bases and J by 3 bases; unmatched bases: 8. Germline V gene data show CDR1 as MDHEN and CDR2 as SYDVKM. The CDR3 protein is CASKDPQGGYEQYF. The CDR3 DNA follows: TGTGCCAGCAAGGACCCACAGGGGGGCTACGAGCAGTACTTC.

This chain joins TRBV10-2 and TRBJ2-3; possibly TRBD1 for D (6 bases). Looked up from germline, CDR1 is WSHSY and CDR2 is SAAADI. The V end was cut by 5 bases, the J end by 3 bases, with 15 bases between. The CDR3 sequence is 15 residues long. The CDR3, as DNA: TGCGCCAGCAGTTTTCCGGGACAAAATACAGATACGCAGTATTTT. Its protein is CASSFPGQNTDTQYF.

This chain joins TRBV11-2 and TRBJ1-6; D remains unclear. Trimming removed 4 bases from V and 13 bases from J, with 11 bases in between. There are 12 residues in the CDR3. Germline CDR1 is SGHAT and CDR2 is FQNNGV. The CDR3 DNA reads TGTGCCAGCAGCTCCCGAACGGGTCCCCTCCACTTT. Its translation is CASSSRTGPLHF.

J is TRBJ1-1 and V is TRBV10-3; 9 nucleotides line up with TRBD1. Germline values: CDR1 ENHRY, CDR2 SYGVKD. V was pared by 5 bases and J by 4 bases, with 8 bases of the junction left unmatched. The CDR3 runs 15 residues. This CDR3 reads CAISPGQGLGTEAFF. The CDR3 DNA is TGTGCCATCAGTCCGGGACAGGGTTTAGGCACTGAAGCTTTCTTT.

This chain's CDR3 is CASSPQLDRGRTEAFF. The CDR3 coding sequence is TGTGCCAGCAGCCCCCAGTTGGACAGGGGAAGGACTGAAGCTTTCTTT. The rearrangement uses TRBV5-4 and TRBJ1-1; 9 bases are shared with TRBD1. The CDR3 contains 16 residues. Looked up from germline, CDR1 is SGHNT and CDR2 is YYREEE (reference sequence). The V gene end was trimmed by 4 bases and the J gene end by 5 bases; junction bases not matched to a gene: 12.

The chain uses TRBV6-5 and TRBJ1-6; 7 positions match TRBD1. Unmatched junction bases numbered 8, after V lost 4 bases and J lost 8 bases. Looked up from germline, CDR1 is MNHEY and CDR2 is SVGAGI. CDR3 length: 15 amino acids. The CDR3, as DNA: TGTGCCAGCAGTTCGACGACAGGGCCGTATTCACCCCTCCACTTT. This codes for CASSSTTGPYSPLHF.

This clone was picked up a small number of times. The chain recombines TRBV6-5 with TRBJ1-6; a weak D match, TRBD1 (5 bases). With 5 bases removed from V and 7 bases from J, the gap between germline ends came to 9 bases. CDR1 and CDR2 from the germline V gene are MNHEY and SVGAGI. The CDR3 length is 13 residues. The CDR3 spells CASSTRQNSPLHF. CDR3 sequence (DNA): TGTGCCAGCAGTACCCGACAGAATTCACCCCTCCACTTT.

This clone was detected a few times. The V and J genes are TRBV27 and TRBJ1-2; 8 bases agree with TRBD1. The CDR3 contains 13 residues. CDR1 MNHEY and CDR2 SMNVEV come from the germline V gene (reference sequence). The V segment lost 3 bases and the J segment 5 bases; nucleotides outside the gene matches: 2. CDR3 DNA: TGTGCCAGCAGTTTGTGGACAGGGTATGGCTACACCTTC. Its translation: CASSLWTGYGYTF.

The chain has TRBV4-1 and TRBJ1-5, with unresolved D. Per the germline V gene, CDR1 is MGHRA and CDR2 is YSYEKL. The CDR3 contains 13 residues. Trimming took off 4 bases at V and 6 bases at J, with 10 bases between the two ends. CDR3 DNA sequence: TGCGCCAGCAGCCCGGTGGAGATTCAGCCCCAGCATTTT. It specifies CASSPVEIQPQHF.

The chain joins TRBV30 to TRBJ1-1; D perhaps matches TRBD1 (6 bases). From germline, CDR1 is GTSNPN and CDR2 SVGIG (reference sequence). CDR3 length: 14 residues. The V and J ends lost 4 bases and 1 base respectively, with 13 bases between them. The CDR3, as DNA: TGTGCCTGGACGCTCGGCAGGGGGAACACTGAAGCTTTCTTT. Translated: CAWTLGRGNTEAFF.